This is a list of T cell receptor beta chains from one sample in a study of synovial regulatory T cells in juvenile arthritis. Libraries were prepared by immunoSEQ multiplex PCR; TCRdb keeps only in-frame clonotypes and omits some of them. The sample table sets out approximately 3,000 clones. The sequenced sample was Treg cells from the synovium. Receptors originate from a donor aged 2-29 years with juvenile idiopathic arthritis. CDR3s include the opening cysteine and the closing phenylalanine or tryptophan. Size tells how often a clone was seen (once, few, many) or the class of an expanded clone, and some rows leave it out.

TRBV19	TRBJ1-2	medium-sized	CASSIGRTGLLWDYTF
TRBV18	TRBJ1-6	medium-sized	CASSPFFGQVDNSPLHF
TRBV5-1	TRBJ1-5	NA	CASSQDRDQPQHF
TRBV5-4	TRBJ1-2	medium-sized	CASRLGTEDGYTF
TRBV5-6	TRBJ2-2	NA	CASSRGLAGSGELFF
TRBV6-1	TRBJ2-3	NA	CASHKQSTDTQYF
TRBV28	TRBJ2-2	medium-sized	CASSEGLAGYTGELFF
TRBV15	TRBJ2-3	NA	CATSRIGLAGARFPDTQYF
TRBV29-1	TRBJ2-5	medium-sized	CSAAGQRQETQYF
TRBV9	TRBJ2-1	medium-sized	CASSFRTGGPNEQFF
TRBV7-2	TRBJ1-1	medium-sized	CASSSNYPGNTEAFF
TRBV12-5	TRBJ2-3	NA	CASGSVRVSADTQYF
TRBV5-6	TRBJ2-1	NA	CASSLSVEQFF
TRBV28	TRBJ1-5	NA	CASSLGGPQHF
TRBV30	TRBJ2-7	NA	CAWSPFQDRYTYEQYF
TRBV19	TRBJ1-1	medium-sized	CASSIRPVISEAFF
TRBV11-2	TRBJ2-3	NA	CASSLGLADTQYF